This T cell receptor (beta chain) was obtained from a study of graft-versus-host responses after intestinal transplantation. Study details: Each of the recipients got a multivisceral, liver-intestinal, or isolated intestinal transplant. Every transplant recipient was induced with anti-thymocyte globulin, then maintained on tacrolimus and steroids for approximately three years. Study outcomes and limitations: Peak circulating GvH clone levels tracked with early post-transplant HvG declines.

The repertoire was sequenced with immunoSEQ multiplex PCR; TCRdb's copy has only in-frame clones and lacks some. The sample has 10,000 to 15,000 clones; about 81% are singletons. The CDR3 runs to 14 residues. CDR1 WSHSY and CDR2 SAAADI come from the germline V gene. For this clone: Antigen: not known. A read error may account for a junction end that differs from germline.

The V and J genes are TRBV10-2 and TRBJ2-2, with 8 positions matching TRBD1. This sequence was found in a human patient who received an intestinal transplant, so some T cells may come from the graft donor. The sample here was PBMCs, taken around 320 days after intestinal transplant. The CDR3 DNA reads TGCGCCAGCTCAACAGGGGGGAACGCCGGGGAGCTGTTTTTT. The encoded protein is CASSTGGNAGELFF.